One sample yielded the 28 T cell receptor beta chains listed below, sequenced in a study of monozygotic twins with inflammatory bowel disease. No DNA is given; TCRdb re-called the 5' RACE reads and lists each CDR3 protein once. The table lists 400,000 to 500,000 distinct CDR3 sequences. Sequencing input: blood. The source of these receptors is a human donor with ulcerative colitis or Crohn's disease, or a healthy co-twin of an affected twin (not recorded which).

The V gene is TRBV12-3 or TRBV12-4, the J gene TRBJ2-3; the TCRdb D gene call, TRBD1, has no DNA to confirm it. The CDR3 covers 13 residues. The CDR3 loop is CASTTGVTDTQYF.

The chain joins TRBV24-1 to TRBJ2-1; as DNA is missing, the TRBD1 call by TCRdb cannot be tested. This CDR3 has 12 amino acids. Per the germline V gene, CDR1 is KGHDR and CDR2 is SFDVKD. CDR3 amino acids: CATSATGDEQFF.

The chain combines TRBV19 with TRBJ1-5; TCRdb outputs TRBD1, but without DNA this stays unchecked. Germline V gene data show CDR1 as LNHDA and CDR2 as SQIVND (reference sequence). The CDR3 totals 14 residues. The CDR3 region is CASSRDRDNQPQHF.

The chain carries TRBV5-1 and TRBJ1-1. This CDR3 has 16 residues. CDR1 and CDR2 from the germline V gene are SGHRS and YFSETQ. The CDR3 region is CASSHITSRANTEAFF.

This chain joins TRBV28 and TRBJ2-1; TCRdb proposes TRBD2, but this gene call is untestable without DNA. The germline V gene has CDR1 MDHEN and CDR2 SYDVKM. This CDR3 comprises 14 residues. CDR3 protein: CASSLWGREDEQFF.

The chain couples TRBV5-5 to TRBJ1-2; TCRdb's D call, TRBD1, is unchecked because there is no DNA. CDR3 length: 16 amino acids. CDR1 SGHKS and CDR2 YYEKEE come from the germline V gene (reference sequence). This chain's CDR3 is CASSPGTGSAGYGYTF.

The chain has TRBV10-3 and TRBJ2-2. Germline values: CDR1 ENHRY, CDR2 SYGVKD. CDR3 length: 14 amino acids. CDR3: CAIKAMAGTGELFF.

This chain connects TRBV3-1 to TRBJ2-3; with no DNA, the TCRdb D assignment of TRBD1 cannot be verified. Germline lookup yields CDR1 LGHDT and CDR2 YNNKEL (reference sequence). CDR3 length: 16 residues. The CDR3 spells CASSQEGSGSTDTQYF.

The gene calls are TRBV14 and TRBJ1-5. Germline V lookup: CDR1 SGHDN, CDR2 FVKESK. The CDR3 consists of 13 residues. CDR3: CASSLNYNQPQHF.

The J gene is TRBJ2-1, the V gene TRBV7-9; TCRdb's D call of TRBD2 is untestable without DNA. Per the germline V gene, CDR1 is SEHNR and CDR2 is FQNEAQ (reference sequence). This CDR3 has 15 amino acids. The chain's CDR3 is CASSGRAIVYNEQFF.

The rearrangement uses TRBV10-3 and TRBJ2-1; the D call from TCRdb, TRBD2, cannot be confirmed without DNA. This CDR3 spans 17 amino acids. Germline V gene sequence: CDR1 ENHRY, CDR2 SYGVKD. The CDR3 sequence is CAISESSASGTYNEQFF.

This chain links TRBV4-2 with TRBJ2-5; the D call of TRBD2 rests on TCRdb alone, since no DNA is present to check it. This CDR3 contains 14 residues. Germline CDR1 LGHNA, CDR2 YNFKEQ. The chain's CDR3 is CASSQTRVEGTQYF.

V is TRBV29-1 and J is TRBJ2-5. Germline-derived CDR1 and CDR2 are SQVTM and ANQGSEA. CDR3 length: 15 residues. CDR3 loop: CSVGTRSTSQETQYF.

V and J are TRBV19 and TRBJ1-5; there is no DNA to check the TCRdb D call of TRBD1. This CDR3 is built from 15 residues. CDR1 is LNHDA, CDR2 SQIVND, per germline (reference sequence). The CDR3: CASSDRVGRGQPQHF.

The genes are TRBV30 and TRBJ2-2; TCRdb selects TRBD2, and the lack of DNA leaves this call unchecked. Germline-derived CDR1 and CDR2 are GTSNPN and SVGIG (reference sequence). The CDR3 extends over 13 amino acids. CDR3 region: CAWSGRRGGELFF.

The genes are TRBV5-5 and TRBJ1-2; the D gene TCRdb calls, TRBD1, cannot be checked with no DNA. This CDR3 comprises 15 residues. The germline CDR1 and CDR2 sequences are SGHKS and YYEKEE (reference sequence). CDR3 protein: CASSPLLAGNYGYTF. The variable domain in full, with the rest retrieved from reference TRBV5-5 and TRBJ1-2, is DAGVTQSPTHLIKTRGQQVTLRCSPISGHKSVSWYQQVLGQGPQFIFQYYEKEERGRGNFPDRFSARQFPNYSSELNVNALLLGDSALYLCASSPLLAGNYGYTFGSGTRLTVV.

This chain joins TRBV9 and TRBJ2-5; TCRdb calls TRBD2, which cannot be checked without DNA. Germline V gene sequence: CDR1 SGDLS, CDR2 YYNGEE. The CDR3 runs 18 residues. The CDR3 loop is CASSVGLAGALIQETQYF.

The chain is built from TRBV12-3 or TRBV12-4 and TRBJ2-7; the D call of TRBD1 rests on TCRdb alone, since no DNA is present to check it. The length of the CDR3 is 15 residues. CDR3 amino acids: CASSLSGGSSYEQYF.

Here the CDR3 reads CASSQMDEKLFF. J is TRBJ1-4 and V is TRBV3-1. The CDR3 extends over 12 amino acids. Germline CDR1 is LGHDT and CDR2 is YNNKEL (reference sequence).

The CDR3 region is CASSEAPGLAGRPTTYEQYF. V is TRBV6-1 and J is TRBJ2-7; TCRdb returns TRBD2, unconfirmable since there is no DNA. CDR1 and CDR2 (germline): MNHNS, SASEGT. This CDR3 is 20 amino acids long.

The gene calls are TRBV5-4 and TRBJ2-7; the D gene TCRdb calls, TRBD1, cannot be checked with no DNA. The length of the CDR3 is 15 residues. Germline V gives CDR1 SGHNT, CDR2 YYREEE (reference sequence). The CDR3 region is CASSWAGTGVYEQYF.

The chain combines TRBV28 with TRBJ2-1; the TRBD2 assignment by TCRdb is unverifiable without DNA. This CDR3 has 14 amino acids. Germline V gene lookup returns CDR1 MDHEN and CDR2 SYDVKM. CDR3 in amino acids: CAGNGLAKFNEQFF.

The chain joins TRBV20-1 to TRBJ2-5. CDR3 length equals 14 residues. Germline V gene sequence: CDR1 DFQATT, CDR2 SNEGSKA (reference sequence). The CDR3: CSARDVIVFETQYF.

The chain carries TRBV3-1 and TRBJ1-6; TCRdb returns TRBD1, unconfirmable since there is no DNA. The CDR3 consists of 17 residues. CDR1 and CDR2 (germline): LGHDT, YNNKEL (reference sequence). The CDR3 here is CASTQRTDNSYNSPLHF.

The chain is built from TRBV19 and TRBJ2-3; the D call from TCRdb, TRBD2, cannot be confirmed without DNA. Germline-derived CDR1 and CDR2 are LNHDA and SQIVND (reference sequence). This CDR3 region has 18 residues. The CDR3: CASSMRLAGARIPDTQYF.

This chain joins TRBV18 and TRBJ1-5; the D call of TRBD1 rests on TCRdb alone, since no DNA is present to check it. Germline lookup yields CDR1 KGHSH and CDR2 LQKENI. The CDR3 has 14 amino acids. CDR3 region: CASSPGTGDRPQHF.

This sequence joins TRBV28 and TRBJ2-2. The CDR3 extends over 13 amino acids. Looked up from germline, CDR1 is MDHEN and CDR2 is SYDVKM. The CDR3 region is CAGRRGNTGELFF.

V gene TRBV4-3 combines with J gene TRBJ2-7; TCRdb names TRBD1, which stays unverified in the absence of DNA. The CDR3 is 14 residues long. The V gene's germline CDR1 is LGHNA and CDR2 YSLEER. This CDR3 reads CASSRGTYSYEQYF.